This TCR beta chain was obtained from a study of blood T cell repertoires in COVID-19. Study summary: From T cells, B-cell-depleted T cells, or PBMCs came the material, which was cDNA or gDNA.

Trimming stripped 0 bases from V and 13 bases from J, with 13 bases between. The CDR3 contains 13 residues. Germline CDR1 is GTSNPN and CDR2 is SVGIG (reference sequence). TCRdb keeps only in-frame clones here, not all; method: immunoSEQ multiplex PCR. In the table there are some 140,000 clones, 60% to 85% of which are singletons. This receptor was obtained from a man of 80 years or more with acute or convalescent COVID-19. This chain joins TRBV30 and TRBJ1-6; D is perhaps TRBD1 (5 bases). Material for sequencing was peripheral blood. The CDR3 here is CAWSVVGVPPLHF. The CDR3 DNA reads as TGTGCCTGGAGTGTAGTAGGGGTACCCCCCCTCCACTTT. Drawing the rest from reference TRBV30 and TRBJ1-6, the complete variable domain is SQTIHQWPATLVQPVGSPLSLECTVEGTSNPNLYWYRQAAGRGLQLLFYSVGIGQISSEVPQNLSASRPQDRQFILSSKKLLLSDSGFYLCAWSVVGVPPLHFGNGTRLTVT.